This entry features one T cell receptor (beta chain) sequence. The antigen is undetermined. Generated by immunoSEQ multiplex PCR, the TCRdb table keeps only in-frame clones and is missing some. The sample lists hundreds of thousands of clones, roughly 74% occurring once. The data were taken from a study of cytotoxic CD8 clonotypes in ibrutinib-treated CLL. Study findings and constraints: In comparison with age-matched healthy donors, baseline clonality was higher and tracked circulating CD8+ T-cell counts.

The germline V gene encodes CDR1 SQVTM and CDR2 ANQGSEA. The junction had 9 bases not matched to a gene; V was cut back by 3 bases and J by 7 bases. The CDR3 has 14 amino acids. The specimen comprised PBMCs, sampled after 24 months of ibrutinib treatment. The receptor's source is a human donor with chronic lymphocytic leukemia. The J gene is TRBJ2-7, the V gene TRBV29-1; 10 bases agree with TRBD2. Here the CDR3 reads CSVELGLAGVEQYF. DNA of the CDR3: TGCAGCGTTGAGTTAGGGCTAGCGGGAGTTGAGCAGTACTTC.